This T cell receptor (beta chain) stems from a study of blood T cell repertoires in COVID-19. Turning to the study itself: Donors in the United States, Italy and Spain gave samples during acute or convalescent COVID-19. T cells, B-cell-depleted T cells, or PBMCs supplied cDNA or gDNA.

Methods used by the authors: Researchers report that nucleated cell counts were estimated from reference gene primer amplification. Sequencing used immunoSEQ multiplex PCR; TCRdb keeps in-frame clones, though not all of them. That table gives V, J and clone size, and the DNA gave D and trimming. The sample includes fewer than 110,000 clones, around 87% seen only once; the top ten take about 9.9%. The CDR3 length is 12 residues. Trimming took off 5 bases at V and 7 bases at J, with 8 bases between the two ends. Germline V gives CDR1 SGHTA, CDR2 FQGTGA. This sequence joins TRBV7-3 and TRBJ2-2; possibly TRBD2 for D (5 bases). The clonotype originates from a woman aged 30 to 39 with acute or convalescent COVID-19. Material for sequencing was peripheral blood. CDR3 residues: CASSPGIGELFF. Here the CDR3 DNA reads TGTGCCAGCAGCCCCGGGATCGGGGAGCTGTTTTTT. The full variable domain, its missing parts supplied by reference TRBV7-3 and TRBJ2-2, is GAGVSQTPSNKVTEKGKYVELRCDPISGHTALYWYRQSLGQGPEFLIYFQGTGAADDSGLPNDRFFAVRPEGSVSTLKIQRTERGDSAVYLCASSPGIGELFFGEGSRLTVL.